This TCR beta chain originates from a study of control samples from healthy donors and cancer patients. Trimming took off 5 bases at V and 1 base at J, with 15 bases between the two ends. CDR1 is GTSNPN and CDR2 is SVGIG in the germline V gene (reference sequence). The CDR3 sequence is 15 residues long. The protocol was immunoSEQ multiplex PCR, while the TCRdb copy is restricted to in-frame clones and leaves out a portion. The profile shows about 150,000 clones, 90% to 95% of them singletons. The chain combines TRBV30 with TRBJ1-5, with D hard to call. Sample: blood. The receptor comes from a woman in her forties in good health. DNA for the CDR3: TGTGCCTGGGCAGAGGGAAATGGAAGCAATCAGCCCCAGCATTTT. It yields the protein CAWAEGNGSNQPQHF.